Listed here are 11 T cell receptor beta chains from one sample, sequenced in a study of radiotherapy plus CTLA-4 blockade in lung cancer. Measured with immunoSEQ multiplex PCR; TCRdb has only the in-frame clones, and not every one. The sample records fewer than 85,000 clones, approximately 86% being singletons. The material sequenced was peripheral blood, taken from a patient treated with radiotherapy plus ipilimumab. The receptors here all came from a human donor with non-small cell lung cancer who had stable disease on radiotherapy plus ipilimumab.

The CDR3 coding sequence is TGTGCCAGCAGCTTTCCGGGAACTGAGCAGTACTTC. The encoded protein is CASSFPGTEQYF. This sequence joins TRBV6-5 and TRBJ2-7, with D possibly TRBD2 on 5 matching bases. CDR1 and CDR2 from the germline V gene are MNHEY and SVGAGI. The CDR3 sequence is 12 residues long. Trimming shortened V by 6 bases and J by 7 bases, and 13 bases separated the two germline ends.

The CDR3 nucleotides read TGCGCCAGCAGCTTGGAAGGGAATATTGGCTACACCTTC. This translates into CASSLEGNIGYTF. The genes are TRBV5-1 and TRBJ1-2, with D unresolved. The CDR3 contains 13 residues. Trimming removed 0 bases from V and 7 bases from J, with 10 bases in between. Germline V lookup: CDR1 SGHRS, CDR2 YFSETQ. Filled out from reference TRBV5-1 and TRBJ1-2, the complete variable domain reads KAGVTQTPRYLIKTRGQQVTLSCSPISGHRSVSWYQQTPGQGLQFLFEYFSETQRNKGNFPGRFSGRQFSNSRSEMNVSTLELGDSALYLCASSLEGNIGYTFGSGTRLTVV.

This clone was recorded only once. The chain recombines TRBV6-1 with TRBJ2-1, with TRBD1 matching 10 bases. In germline, CDR1 is MNHNS, CDR2 SASEGT. There are 11 residues in the CDR3. V lost 6 bases and J lost 14; bases outside the gene matches: 4. The CDR3 DNA is TGTGCCAGCAGCGCCGGGACAGGGGAGTTCTTC. This translates into CASSAGTGEFF.

This clone came up once. CDR3 coding DNA: TGTGCCAGCAGTCTTAATGGACAGGGAGGCACTGAAGCTTTCTTT. Its protein is CASSLNGQGGTEAFF. The chain links TRBV7-9 to TRBJ1-1; 8 bases align to TRBD1. Losses at the gene ends were 6 bases for V and 4 bases for J; bases not matched to a gene: 10. CDR3 length: 15 amino acids. CDR1 is SEHNR, CDR2 FQNEAQ, per germline (reference sequence).

Points on this clone: Other DNA sequences in the same sample also yield this CDR3. The chain recombines TRBV29-1 with TRBJ2-1; 7 nucleotides agree with TRBD2. Germline CDR1 SQVTM, CDR2 ANQGSEA. The CDR3 spans 13 residues. With 6 bases clipped from V and 10 bases from J, the junction kept 12 bases outside the gene matches. CDR3 coding DNA: TGCAGCGTGGGACTCGCGGGGGTGGGGGAGCAGTTCTTC. This sequence encodes CSVGLAGVGEQFF.

The chain combines TRBV5-4 with TRBJ1-3, with TRBD1 identical over 8 bases. V lost 4 bases and J lost 0; bases outside the gene matches: 9. The germline CDR1 and CDR2 sequences are SGHNT and YYREEE (reference sequence). There are 17 residues in the CDR3. For the CDR3, the DNA is TGTGCCAGCAGCCGGGACAGGCTTGTGAACTCTGGAAACACCATATATTTT. Its translation: CASSRDRLVNSGNTIYF.

The chain has TRBV11-2 and TRBJ2-7; the D gene is possibly TRBD1 (5 bases). Trimming took 2 bases from V and 4 from J, leaving 12 bases between them. This CDR3 has 14 amino acids. CDR1 is SGHAT, CDR2 FQNNGV, per germline. The CDR3 loop is CASSLSRADYEQYF. The CDR3, as DNA: TGTGCCAGCAGCTTATCCAGGGCCGATTACGAGCAGTACTTC.

This clone appeared a single time. This sequence joins TRBV10-1 and TRBJ2-7; 7 nucleotides align to TRBD2. The CDR3 is 18 residues long. CDR1 WNHNN and CDR2 SYGVQD come from the germline V gene (reference sequence). V trimming: 10 bases; J trimming: 3 bases; junction bases outside the gene matches: 24. The DNA for the CDR3 is TGCGCCAACCCAGGGTACGAGCGGGACTTAAGTGCCTACTACGAGCAGTACTTC. This codes for CANPGYERDLSAYYEQYF.

This clone has just one count. The rearrangement joins TRBV9 to TRBJ1-1; 8 nucleotides agree with TRBD1. The CDR3 is made up of 19 amino acids. With 3 bases clipped from V and 1 base from J, the junction kept 17 bases outside the gene matches. Germline loops: CDR1 SGDLS, CDR2 YYNGEE. The CDR3 sequence: CASSAHHRLGGQENTEAFF. CDR3 coding DNA: TGTGCCAGCAGCGCCCACCACCGGTTAGGGGGACAGGAGAACACTGAAGCTTTCTTT.

The rearrangement links TRBV19 to TRBJ1-4; the D gene is possibly TRBD1 (5 bases). In germline, CDR1 is LNHDA, CDR2 SQIVND (reference sequence). This CDR3 region has 15 residues. Trimming removed 5 bases at V and 6 bases at J, with 16 bases between. In nucleotides, the CDR3 is TGTGCCAGTAGTCCCAACAGGCCCGCCGATGAAAAACTGTTTTTT. This translates into CASSPNRPADEKLFF.

V is TRBV9 and J is TRBJ2-1; TRBD1 agrees at 9 bases. Germline V gene data show CDR1 as SGDLS and CDR2 as YYNGEE. This CDR3 has 16 amino acids. Unmatched junction bases numbered 8, after V lost 4 bases and J lost 3 bases. CDR3 residues: CASSTTGTGIYNEQFF. CDR3 coding DNA: TGTGCCAGCAGCACTACCGGGACAGGGATCTACAATGAGCAGTTCTTC.